One sample yielded the 14 T cell receptor beta chains listed below, sequenced in a study of CD8 T cells in Susac syndrome. The RNA, roughly 0.5 to 1 ug, was put through reverse transcription using random hexamers. In TCRdb, the immunoSEQ multiplex PCR reads were re-called with MiXCR into one record per CDR3 protein. The table lists about 130,000 distinct CDR3 sequences, around 94% of them singletons. Sequencing input: CD8+ T cells from PBMCs. The source of these receptors is a human donor with Susac syndrome.

The chain links TRBV12-3 or TRBV12-4 to TRBJ1-5; D is unclear. The V end lost 4 bases, the J end lost 7 bases, and 5 bases lay between the germline ends. This CDR3 has 11 amino acids. The chain's CDR3 is CASSSSQPQHF. The DNA for the CDR3 is TGTGCCAGCAGTTCCAGCCAGCCCCAGCATTTT.

The V call is TRBV7-2, the J call TRBJ2-7; D perhaps matches TRBD2 (5 bases). V was trimmed by 4 bases and J by 5 bases, leaving 15 bases between them. Germline V gene lookup returns CDR1 SGHTA and CDR2 FQGNSA. CDR3 length: 14 residues. CDR3 sequence: CASSWTLASHEQYF. For the CDR3, the DNA is TGTGCCAGCAGCTGGACCCTAGCTAGCCACGAGCAGTACTTC.

V usage is TRBV20-1 and J usage is TRBJ1-2; no definite D call. With 0 bases removed from V and 2 bases from J, the gap between germline ends came to 10 bases. The germline V gene encodes CDR1 DFQATT and CDR2 SNEGSKA (reference sequence). CDR3 length equals 14 residues. The CDR3 nucleotides are TGCAGTGCTAGAGATTATAACACCAACTATGGCTACACCTTC. Translation: CSARDYNTNYGYTF.

V is TRBV27 and J is TRBJ2-7; a possible D gene is TRBD2 (5 bases). V lost 8 bases and J 0 bases, leaving 11 bases between the germline ends. CDR3 length: 13 amino acids. CDR1 is MNHEY and CDR2 is SMNVEV in the germline V gene (reference sequence). CDR3 sequence (DNA): TGTGCCAGCGCTCCGGGGAGCTCCTACGAGCAGTACTTC. Protein sequence: CASAPGSSYEQYF.

This chain links TRBV28 with TRBJ1-4; 7 bases match TRBD1. The CDR3 is made up of 15 amino acids. V gave up 6 bases and J gave up 5 bases; unmatched junction bases: 9. The germline V gene encodes CDR1 MDHEN and CDR2 SYDVKM. In nucleotides, the CDR3 is TGTGCCAGCAGCCGCCAGGGGGTGAACAATGAAAAACTGTTTTTT. This codes for CASSRQGVNNEKLFF.

The chain uses TRBV7-9 and TRBJ2-1; TRBD2 aligns across 7 bases. CDR3 length: 14 amino acids. Germline V gene sequence: CDR1 SEHNR, CDR2 FQNEAQ (reference sequence). Trimming cost V 0 bases and J 9 bases; bases outside gene matches: 5. For the CDR3, the DNA is TGTGCCAGCAGCTTAGCAAGGCTAGCGGCTGAGCAGTTCTTC. This sequence encodes CASSLARLAAEQFF.

Here the CDR3 DNA reads TGCAGTGCTAGAGGTCCGGACAGCATGAACACTGAAGCTTTCTTT. This sequence encodes CSARGPDSMNTEAFF. The chain employs TRBV20-1 and TRBJ1-1; D may be TRBD1 (6 bases). The germline V gene has CDR1 DFQATT and CDR2 SNEGSKA (reference sequence). The CDR3 runs 15 residues. V was shortened by 1 base and J by 0 bases, with 12 bases between the two germline ends.

The chain couples TRBV6-2 or TRBV6-3 to TRBJ2-1; TRBD2 matches at 12 bases. This CDR3 region has 16 residues. J gave up 5 bases and V 5 bases, and 7 bases lay outside the gene matches. Germline V gives CDR1 MNHEY, CDR2 SVGEGT. The CDR3 DNA reads TGTGCCAGCAGTCCCCGGACTAGCGGGGTCAACAATGAGCAGTTCTTC. It translates to CASSPRTSGVNNEQFF.

This chain uses TRBV6-4 with TRBJ2-7; 9 nucleotides line up with TRBD2. The CDR3 contains 16 residues. Trimming cost V 2 bases and J 2 bases; bases outside gene matches: 7. Germline loops: CDR1 MRHNA, CDR2 SNTAGT. CDR3 coding DNA: TGTGCCAGCAGTGACCCCCGTAGCGGGAGAACCTACGAGCAGTACTTC. It codes for CASSDPRSGRTYEQYF.

V gene TRBV12-3 or TRBV12-4 combines with J gene TRBJ2-3; maybe TRBD2 (6 bases). The V and J ends lost 7 bases and 5 bases respectively, with 13 bases between them. The CDR3 runs 13 residues. The CDR3 DNA sequence: TGTGCCAGCACCGCGAGAGCGGGAGATACGCAGTATTTT. It translates to CASTARAGDTQYF.

The chain combines TRBV15 with TRBJ1-6, with TRBD1 as a possible D gene (5 bases). The CDR3 runs 15 residues. Trimming took 4 bases from V and 1 from J, leaving 8 bases between them. Germline lookup yields CDR1 LNHNV and CDR2 YYDKDF (reference sequence). CDR3 nucleotide sequence: TGTGCCACCAGCAAGGACAAGTCCTATAATTCACCCCTCCACTTT. The encoded protein is CATSKDKSYNSPLHF.

The chain has TRBV4-3 and TRBJ2-5, with 7 bases lining up with TRBD2. V was pared by 0 bases and J by 1 base, with 5 bases of the junction left unmatched. Germline lookup yields CDR1 LGHNA and CDR2 YSLEER. There are 16 residues in the CDR3. CDR3 loop: CASSQDVASGQETQYF. The CDR3 DNA sequence: TGCGCCAGCAGCCAAGATGTGGCTAGCGGCCAAGAGACCCAGTACTTC.

This rearrangement joins TRBV6-5 to TRBJ2-7; TRBD1 might be the D (6 bases). The CDR3 contains 13 residues. Germline assignment: CDR1 MNHEY and CDR2 SVGAGI. V was clipped by 6 bases and J by 2 bases, with 11 bases between them. In DNA form, the CDR3 reads TGTGCCAGCAGATTTGGACAGACCTACGAGCAGTACTTC. It is translated as CASRFGQTYEQYF.

J is TRBJ2-2 and V is TRBV12-3 or TRBV12-4, with D possibly TRBD1 on 6 matching bases. The length of the CDR3 is 14 residues. Between the trimmed V and J ends, which lost 3 bases and 4 bases, there was a span of 9 bases. The CDR3 bases are TGTGCCAGCAGTTTTGAACAGGGCACCGGGGAGCTGTTTTTT. As protein: CASSFEQGTGELFF.